This TCR beta chain derives from a study of blood T cell repertoires in COVID-19. Only in-frame clones appear in the TCRdb table, and some are missing; sequencing was by immunoSEQ multiplex PCR. The sample includes fewer than 250,000 clones, about four fifths of them seen just once. This clone was detected only once. Study members were between 18 and 89 years old and lived in fewer than 30 US regions. Cohorts were based on clinical histories the participants reported. Those designated as exposed participants met a COVID-19 case within 2 weeks before study entry. Sequenced sample: PBMCs or T cells enriched from blood (not recorded which). The receptor was isolated from a woman aged 50 to 60 who had been exposed to COVID-19.

CDR3 in amino acids: CSARSQEAFF. The DNA for the CDR3 is TGCAGTGCTAGGTCGCAGGAAGCTTTCTTT. V gene TRBV20-1 combines with J gene TRBJ1-1, with unresolved D. This CDR3 is 10 amino acids long. Trimming cost V 3 bases and J 8 bases, with 7 bases left between them. CDR1 and CDR2 (germline): DFQATT, SNEGSKA (reference sequence).